This T cell receptor beta chain was sequenced in a study of CD8 T cells in Susac syndrome. Study findings and constraints: As the study acknowledged, the number of individuals in its TCR sequencing and HLA analysis was relatively small.

This clonotype showed up just a few times. What it binds is unknown. RNA amounts of roughly 0.45 to 1 ug underwent reverse transcription with random hexamers. Multiplex PCR with immunoSEQ amplified the TCR beta CDR3 across 54 Vbeta and 13 Jbeta. TCRdb called the immunoSEQ multiplex PCR reads again in MiXCR, with one record for every CDR3 protein. Of 250,000 to 300,000 distinct CDR3 sequences detected, 85% appear once; the ten largest clones hold roughly 0.22%. Negative magnetic isolation gave CD8+ and CD4+ cells; FACS enriched CD8+ TEMRA. CDR1 and CDR2 from the germline V gene are LNHDA and SQIVND (reference sequence). V gave up 6 bases and J gave up 7 bases, with 19 bases separating them. The CDR3 is 15 residues long.

The source of this sequence is a human donor with multiple sclerosis. The rearrangement links TRBV19 to TRBJ2-1; D possibly corresponds to TRBD1 (5 bases). Sequenced sample: CD8+ T cells from PBMCs. The CDR3 here is CASRPAGWPGNEQFF. The CDR3 DNA follows: TGTGCCAGTAGGCCCGCAGGGTGGCCTGGGAATGAGCAGTTCTTC.